This TCR beta chain is drawn from a study of blood T cell repertoires in COVID-19. Study background: Acute and convalescent COVID-19 specimens originated in the United States, Italy and Spain. PBMCs, B-cell-depleted T cells, or T cells were the source of the cDNA or gDNA that made up the material.

CDR3 length equals 15 residues. V was trimmed by 3 bases and J by 1 base, leaving 9 bases between them. In germline, CDR1 is SGHTA, CDR2 FQGNSA. Original analysis: From reference gene primer amplification, estimates of nucleated cell counts were derived. Profiled with immunoSEQ multiplex PCR; TCRdb holds only in-frame clones, not every one. The V and J calls and the clone size are those of that table, but D and trimming were determined from the DNA. Of fewer than 200,000 clones in the sample, just under 85% were seen once. Sequencing used peripheral blood. This chain connects TRBV7-2 to TRBJ2-2; the D is unclear. This receptor was taken from a woman older than 75 with acute or convalescent COVID-19. The chain's CDR3 is CASSFQFGNTGELFF. The CDR3 DNA is TGTGCCAGCAGCTTTCAATTCGGGAACACCGGGGAGCTGTTTTTT.